The clone carrying this T cell receptor (beta chain) turned up a few times. Antigen: not known. The sample belongs to a study of blood T cells in healthy people across ages. As for the study in general: In model experiments, template switching was able to capture about one barcoded beta molecule for every two T cells that were present.

J was trimmed by 9 bases and V by 5 bases; bases with no gene match: 7. The CDR3 length is 13 residues. Donors were healthy Caucasian individuals from Russia aged roughly 6 to 95. Researchers collected ten milliliters of peripheral blood from every single donor. Points from the study as a whole: Higher diversity and more naive CD4+ cells were features of long-lived donors, compared to aged donors.

Then a second PCR, running roughly 6 to 11 cycles, was carried out with a sample-barcoded 5' primer and a J-beta primer mix. One entry per CDR3 protein results from TCRdb running MiXCR on the 5' RACE reads. Of approximately 1,000,000 distinct CDR3 sequences listed, less than 45% are singletons. V is TRBV12-3 or TRBV12-4 and J is TRBJ2-1, with 7 bases that match TRBD1. The sample comprised blood. This TCR derives from a young man in good health. The CDR3 loop is CASSPDRVGEQFF. As DNA, the CDR3 is TGTGCCAGCAGTCCCGACAGGGTAGGTGAGCAGTTCTTC.